The present entry profiles one T cell receptor (beta chain) with its context. This CDR3 comprises 16 residues. Germline-derived CDR1 and CDR2 are LGHNT and FRNRAP. Losses at the gene ends were 3 bases for V and 4 bases for J; bases not matched to a gene: 10. Under the authors' procedure: Reference gene primer amplification yielded estimated nucleated cell counts. The protocol was immunoSEQ multiplex PCR, while the TCRdb copy is restricted to in-frame clones and leaves out a portion. The V and J calls and the clone size are those of that table, but D and trimming were determined from the DNA. Here the sample spans more than 150,000 clones, around four fifths being singletons. This specimen comes from a study of blood T cell repertoires in COVID-19.

The clonotype was recovered from a man aged 25 to 40 with active or convalescent COVID-19. This sequence joins TRBV12-5 and TRBJ1-2, with TRBD1 identical over 8 bases. Sequences were obtained from peripheral blood. The CDR3 DNA follows: TGTGCTAGTGGTTTTACATCGGGACAGGTGTTCTATGGCTACACCTTC. It specifies CASGFTSGQVFYGYTF.